This T cell receptor (beta chain) was found in a study of Ad26.COV2.S vaccination and SARS-CoV-2 variants. Whole-study results and caveats: Placebo recipients had lower spike-specific TCR breadth than vaccine recipients.

Comment on this clone: Its antigen is currently unknown.

Treatment in this sample: 15 to 20 received Ad26.COV2.S at low or high dose, single or two shots; 5 received placebo; per-sample allocation not given. All samples were drawn on day 63, counting from the first vaccine or placebo injection. Assay used: immunoSEQ multiplex PCR; TCRdb lists only in-frame clones, some missing. The data hold about 400,000 clones, with 89% observed a single time. The CDR3 totals 14 residues. The chain is built from TRBV21-1 and TRBJ2-7; TRBD2, the D gene given by the table, was not confirmed from the DNA. TRBV21-1 is a listed pseudogene. Sequencing was performed on peripheral blood, taken in a trial of Ad26.COV2.S vaccine versus placebo. This receptor was obtained from a person between 18 and 65 years old who received the Ad26.COV2.S COVID-19 vaccine or a placebo. The CDR3 reads CASILSGRRYEQYF. The CDR3, as DNA: TGTGCCAGCATCCTTAGCGGGAGGAGATACGAGCAGTACTTC.